This T cell receptor (beta chain) was recorded in a study of blood T cell repertoires in COVID-19. The wider study: Acute-phase and convalescent COVID-19 samples originated in the United States, Italy and Spain.

Germline V gene lookup returns CDR1 KGHSH and CDR2 LQKENI. CDR3 length equals 15 residues. The ends were cut back, 4 bases at V and 3 bases at J, with 13 bases in the middle. The authors' processing: By means of reference gene primer amplification, nucleated cell counts were estimated. Here immunoSEQ multiplex PCR was the method, and the copy in TCRdb shows in-frame clones only, minus some. V and J calls and clone size are given by that table; D and trimming were obtained from the DNA. The top ten hold around 5% of the sample, which has around 300,000 clones, about 87% seen once. Cohort 3 recovered donors had two negative PCRs, clearance, or symptom resolution. This clone was seen only a few times.

Sequencing was performed on PBMCs or T cells enriched from blood (not recorded which). The source of this sequence is a man aged 25-40 years who had recovered from COVID-19. The rearrangement uses TRBV18 and TRBJ1-3; D might be TRBD1 (5 bases). This CDR3 is CASSLNMQGGNTIYF. CDR3 DNA sequence: TGTGCCAGCTCACTGAATATGCAGGGTGGAAACACCATATATTTT.